This TCR beta chain was sequenced during a study of radiotherapy plus CTLA-4 blockade in lung cancer. Assay: immunoSEQ multiplex PCR; the TCRdb copy retains only in-frame clones and omits some. The sample consists of some 87,000 clones, over 80% of them appearing once. Points on this clone: This CDR3 is also generated by other DNA sequences in the sample.

CDR3 length: 16 amino acids. The germline V gene encodes CDR1 LNHDA and CDR2 SQIVND (reference sequence). Trimming cost V 5 bases and J 4 bases, with 18 bases left between them. Chemo-refractory metastatic non-small-cell lung cancer patients received focal radiation with ipilimumab CTLA-4 blockade. The chain couples TRBV19 to TRBJ1-5; D is unresolved. The clonotype was recovered from a human donor with non-small cell lung cancer that progressed on radiotherapy plus ipilimumab. The sequencing here drew on peripheral blood, taken from a patient treated with radiotherapy plus ipilimumab. In nucleotides, the CDR3 is TGTGCCAGTAGTGCCCTCCGACAAGAGCTAAATCAGCCCCAGCATTTT. Translating it yields CASSALRQELNQPQHF. Variable domain in full (rest from reference TRBV19 and TRBJ1-5): DGGITQSPKYLFRKEGQNVTLSCEQNLNHDAMYWYRQDPGQGLRLIYYSQIVNDFQKGDIAEGYSVSREKKESFPLTVTSAQKNPTAFYLCASSALRQELNQPQHFGDGTRLSIL.